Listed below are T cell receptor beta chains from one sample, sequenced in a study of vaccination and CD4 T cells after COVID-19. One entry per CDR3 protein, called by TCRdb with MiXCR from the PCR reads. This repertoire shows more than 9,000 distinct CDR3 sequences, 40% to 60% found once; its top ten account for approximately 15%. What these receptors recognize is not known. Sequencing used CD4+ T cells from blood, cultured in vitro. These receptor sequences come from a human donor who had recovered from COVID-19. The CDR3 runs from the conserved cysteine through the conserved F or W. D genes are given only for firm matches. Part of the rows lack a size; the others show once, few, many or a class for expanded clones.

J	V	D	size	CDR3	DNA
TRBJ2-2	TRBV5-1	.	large	CASSLLGTGTGELFF	TGCGCCAGCAGCTTGTTGGGAACGGGAACCGGGGAGCTGTTTTTT
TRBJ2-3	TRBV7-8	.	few	CASSLSEDTQYF	TGTGCCAGCAGCCTATCAGAAGATACGCAGTATTTT
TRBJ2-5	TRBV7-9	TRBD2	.	CASSLGSSGSVETQYF	TGTGCCAGCAGCTTGGGATCTAGCGGGAGTGTGGAGACCCAGTACTTC
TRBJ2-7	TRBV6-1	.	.	CASSKGRSYEQYF	TGTGCCAGCAGCAAGGGACGGAGCTACGAGCAGTACTTC
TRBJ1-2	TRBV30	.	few	CAWSVQGLTYGYTF	TGTGCCTGGAGTGTTCAGGGATTGACCTATGGCTACACCTTC
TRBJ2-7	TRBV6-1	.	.	CASSNPGVSYEQYF	TGTGCCAGCAGCAACCCGGGAGTTTCCTACGAGCAGTACTTC
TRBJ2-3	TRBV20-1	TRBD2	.	CSATFGGGTDTQYF	TGCAGTGCCACCTTTGGCGGGGGGACAGATACGCAGTATTTT
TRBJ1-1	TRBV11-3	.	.	CASGRENTEAFF	TGTGCCAGCGGCAGGGAGAACACTGAAGCTTTCTTT
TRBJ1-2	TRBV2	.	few	CASSDRVNTNYGYTF	TGTGCCAGCAGTGACAGGGTCAATACTAACTATGGCTACACCTTC
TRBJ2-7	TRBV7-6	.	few	CASNPGGGAGEQYF	TGTGCCAGCAACCCCGGCGGTGGGGCTGGCGAGCAGTACTTC
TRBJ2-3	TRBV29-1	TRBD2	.	CSVAPGLAGTDTRYF	TGCAGCGTTGCTCCGGGACTAGCGGGCACAGATACGCGGTATTTT